This T cell receptor beta chain comes out of a study of blood T cells in healthy people across ages. Notes on the study in general: Possibly, changes in expanded clonotypes were confounded because donor CMV status was unknown.

Sample-barcoded 5' priming and a J-beta primer mix drove a second PCR of 7 to 11 cycles. Unique molecular identifiers of 12 random nucleotides labeled each cDNA. TCRdb used MiXCR to reprocess the 5' RACE reads, holding one entry per CDR3 protein. This sample has over a million distinct CDR3 sequences, with approximately 59% found just once. Every donor gave approximately 10 milliliters of peripheral blood. Comment on this clonotype: Its antigen is unidentified.

CDR3 length: 13 residues. The germline gives CDR1 MNHEY, CDR2 SMNVEV (reference sequence). Trimming shortened V by 8 bases and J by 3 bases, and 10 bases separated the two germline ends. This sequence was found in a young man in good health. The chain recombines TRBV27 with TRBJ1-4; maybe TRBD1 (5 bases). Sequencing was performed on blood. The CDR3, as DNA: TGTGCCAGCCGTGGGACCTCTAATGAAAAACTGTTTTTT. Translation gives CASRGTSNEKLFF.